This T cell receptor (beta chain) was observed in a study of T-cell memory formation after mild COVID-19. General observations from the study: Chiefly within CM and EM were the contracting CD4+ clones; CD8+ ones were within EMRA.

This clonotype was seen only a few times. Its antigen is currently unknown. MiXCR, run by TCRdb on the 5' RACE reads, gives a single entry per CDR3 protein. This sample has approximately 560,000 distinct CDR3 sequences; 15% to 20% occur once, and the top ten carry 8.1%. The source is an adult woman who had mild COVID-19 (a few samples of this study predate the infection). Cell type and time point are not known. Sample: PBMCs or a T cell subset sorted from them (not recorded which).

Here the CDR3 DNA reads TGTGCCAGCGAAGATTATGCAGGGCCGGGCAATCAGCCCCAGCATTTT. It encodes CASEDYAGPGNQPQHF. The chain employs TRBV2 and TRBJ1-5, with D possibly being TRBD1 (5 bases). This CDR3 is built from 16 residues. Trimming pared 8 bases from V and 2 bases from J, leaving 19 bases between. Germline V gene data show CDR1 as SNHLY and CDR2 as FYNNEI.